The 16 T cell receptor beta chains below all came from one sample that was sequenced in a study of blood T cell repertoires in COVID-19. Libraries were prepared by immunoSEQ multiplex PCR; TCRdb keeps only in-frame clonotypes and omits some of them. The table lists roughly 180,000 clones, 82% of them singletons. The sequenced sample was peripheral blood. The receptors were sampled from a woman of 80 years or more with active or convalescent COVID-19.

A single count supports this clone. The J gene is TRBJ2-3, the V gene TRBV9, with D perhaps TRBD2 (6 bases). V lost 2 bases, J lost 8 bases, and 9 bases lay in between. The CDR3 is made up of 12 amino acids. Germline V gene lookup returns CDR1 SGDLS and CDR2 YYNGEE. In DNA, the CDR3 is TGTGCCAGCAGCGTTTCGCGGGGTACGCAGTATTTT. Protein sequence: CASSVSRGTQYF.

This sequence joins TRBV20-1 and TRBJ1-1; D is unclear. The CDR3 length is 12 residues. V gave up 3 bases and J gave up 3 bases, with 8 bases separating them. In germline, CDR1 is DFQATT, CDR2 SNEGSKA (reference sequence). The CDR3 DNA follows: TGCAGTGCTAGTTCGCAGTACACTGAAGCTTTCTTT. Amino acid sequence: CSASSQYTEAFF.

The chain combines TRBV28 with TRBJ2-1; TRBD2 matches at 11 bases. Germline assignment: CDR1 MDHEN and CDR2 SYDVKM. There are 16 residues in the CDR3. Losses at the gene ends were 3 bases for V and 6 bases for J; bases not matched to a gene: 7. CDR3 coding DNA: TGTGCCAGCAGTTTGTGGCGGCTAGCGGGAGGCAATGAGCAGTTCTTC. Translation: CASSLWRLAGGNEQFF. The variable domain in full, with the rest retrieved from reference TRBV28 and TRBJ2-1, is DVKVTQSSRYLVKRTGEKVFLECVQDMDHENMFWYRQDPGLGLRLIYFSYDVKMKEKGDIPEGYSVSREKKERFSLILESASTNQTSMYLCASSLWRLAGGNEQFFGPGTRLTVL.

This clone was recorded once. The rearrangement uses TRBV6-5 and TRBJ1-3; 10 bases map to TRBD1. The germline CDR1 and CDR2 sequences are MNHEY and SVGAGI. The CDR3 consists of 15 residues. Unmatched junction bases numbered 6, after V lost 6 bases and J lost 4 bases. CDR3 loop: CASSRQGAGGNTIYF. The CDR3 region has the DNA TGTGCCAGCAGCCGACAGGGGGCCGGAGGAAACACCATATATTTT.

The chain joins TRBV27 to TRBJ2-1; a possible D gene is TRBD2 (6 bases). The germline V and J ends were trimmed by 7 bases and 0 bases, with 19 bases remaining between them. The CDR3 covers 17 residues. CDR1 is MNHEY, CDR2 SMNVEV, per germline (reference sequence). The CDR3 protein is CASTTWDFSSSYNEQFF. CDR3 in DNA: TGTGCCAGCACTACATGGGACTTTTCTAGCTCCTACAATGAGCAGTTCTTC.

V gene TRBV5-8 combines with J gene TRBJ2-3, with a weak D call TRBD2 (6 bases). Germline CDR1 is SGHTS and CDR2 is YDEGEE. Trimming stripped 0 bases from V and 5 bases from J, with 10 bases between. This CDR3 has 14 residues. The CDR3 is CASSLAGRGDTQYF. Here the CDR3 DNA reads TGTGCCAGCAGCTTGGCCGGGCGGGGAGATACGCAGTATTTT.

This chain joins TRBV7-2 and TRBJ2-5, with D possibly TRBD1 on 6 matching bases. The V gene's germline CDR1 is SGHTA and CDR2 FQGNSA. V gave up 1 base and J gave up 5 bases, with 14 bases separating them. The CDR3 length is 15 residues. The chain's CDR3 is CASSLVGPGEETQYF. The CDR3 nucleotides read TGTGCCAGCAGCTTAGTCGGTCCAGGGGAGGAGACCCAGTACTTC. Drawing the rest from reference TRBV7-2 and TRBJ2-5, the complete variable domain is GAGVSQSPSNKVTEKGKDVELRCDPISGHTALYWYRQSLGQGLEFLIYFQGNSAPDKSGLPSDRFSAERTGGSVSTLTIQRTQQEDSAVYLCASSLVGPGEETQYFGPGTRLLVL.

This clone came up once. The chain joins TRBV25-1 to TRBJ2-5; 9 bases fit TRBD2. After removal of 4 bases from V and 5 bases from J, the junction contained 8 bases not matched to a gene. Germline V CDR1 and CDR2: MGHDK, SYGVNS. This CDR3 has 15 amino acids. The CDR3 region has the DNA TGTGCCAGCAGTGTGTCTAGCGGGAAGGGGGAGACCCAGTACTTC. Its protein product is CASSVSSGKGETQYF.

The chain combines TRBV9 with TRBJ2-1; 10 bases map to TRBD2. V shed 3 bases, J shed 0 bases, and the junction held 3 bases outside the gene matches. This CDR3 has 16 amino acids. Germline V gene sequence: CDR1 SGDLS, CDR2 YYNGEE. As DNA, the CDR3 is TGTGCCAGCAGCGAACTAGCGGGGAGCTCCTACAATGAGCAGTTCTTC. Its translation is CASSELAGSSYNEQFF.

The CDR3 DNA reads TGCGCCAGCACGGCGGGGCGGGGGTACCAAGAGACCCAGTACTTC. Protein sequence: CASTAGRGYQETQYF. J is TRBJ2-5 and V is TRBV5-1; 7 bases align to TRBD2. The germline CDR1 and CDR2 sequences are SGHRS and YFSETQ. The CDR3 consists of 15 residues. V shed 6 bases and J 0 bases; nucleotides not matched to a gene: 8.

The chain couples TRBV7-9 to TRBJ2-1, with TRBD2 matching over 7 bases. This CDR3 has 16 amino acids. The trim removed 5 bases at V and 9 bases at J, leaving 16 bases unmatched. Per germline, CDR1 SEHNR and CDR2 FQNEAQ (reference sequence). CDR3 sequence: CASSPPGLGEVSEQFF. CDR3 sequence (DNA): TGTGCCAGCAGCCCCCCCGGACTAGGGGAAGTGAGTGAGCAGTTCTTC. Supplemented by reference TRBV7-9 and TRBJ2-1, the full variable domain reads DTGVSQNPRHKITKRGQNVTFRCDPISEHNRLYWYRQTLGQGPEFLTYFQNEAQLEKSRLLSDRFSAERPKGSFSTLEIQRTEQGDSAMYLCASSPPGLGEVSEQFFGPGTRLTVL.

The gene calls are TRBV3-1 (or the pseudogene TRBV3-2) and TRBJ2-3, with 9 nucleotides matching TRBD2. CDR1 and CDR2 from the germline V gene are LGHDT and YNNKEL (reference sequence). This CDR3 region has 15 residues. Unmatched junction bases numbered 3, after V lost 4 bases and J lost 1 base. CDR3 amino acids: CASSLAGERTDTQYF. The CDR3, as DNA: TGTGCCAGCAGCCTAGCGGGAGAACGCACAGATACGCAGTATTTT.

Written as DNA, the CDR3 is TGTGCCAGCAGTTATACAGGGGCCCGAGCTTTCTTT. Translation gives CASSYTGARAFF. The chain combines TRBV28 with TRBJ1-1; 7 nucleotides agree with TRBD1. The V gene end was trimmed by 4 bases and the J gene end by 10 bases; junction bases not matched to a gene: 6. This CDR3 is 12 amino acids long. Germline-derived CDR1 and CDR2 are MDHEN and SYDVKM.

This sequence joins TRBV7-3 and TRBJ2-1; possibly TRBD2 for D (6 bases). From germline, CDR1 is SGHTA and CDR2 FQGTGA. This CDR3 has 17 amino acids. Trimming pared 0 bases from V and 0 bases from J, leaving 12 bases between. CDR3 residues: CASSLTPGSSSYNEQFF. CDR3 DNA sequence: TGTGCCAGCAGCTTAACGCCCGGGAGCTCCTCCTACAATGAGCAGTTCTTC.

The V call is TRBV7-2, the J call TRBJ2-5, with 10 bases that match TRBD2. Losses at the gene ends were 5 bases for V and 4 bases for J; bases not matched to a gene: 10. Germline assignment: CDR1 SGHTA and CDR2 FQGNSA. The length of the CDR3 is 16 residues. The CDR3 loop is CASSPRSGRAGETQYF. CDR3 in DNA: TGTGCCAGCAGCCCCCGAAGCGGGAGGGCCGGAGAGACCCAGTACTTC. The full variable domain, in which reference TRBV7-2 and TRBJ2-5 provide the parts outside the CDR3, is GAGVSQSPSNKVTEKGKDVELRCDPISGHTALYWYRQSLGQGLEFLIYFQGNSAPDKSGLPSDRFSAERTGGSVSTLTIQRTQQEDSAVYLCASSPRSGRAGETQYFGPGTRLLVL.

The CDR3 nucleotides are TGTGCCAGCAGCCAAGGACAGGGCGATAACTATGGCTACACCTTC. This sequence encodes CASSQGQGDNYGYTF. J is TRBJ1-2 and V is TRBV3-1 (or the pseudogene TRBV3-2); 7 positions match TRBD1. V trimming: 1 base; J trimming: 1 base; junction bases outside the gene matches: 3. This CDR3 has 15 amino acids. Per the germline V gene, CDR1 is LGHDT and CDR2 is YNNKEL (reference sequence).